This entry lists 20 T cell receptor beta chains sequenced from one sample in a study of CD8 T cells in ankylosing spondylitis. TCRdb reprocessed the 5' RACE reads via MiXCR and lists one record per CDR3 protein. The profile shows around 320,000 distinct CDR3 sequences, around 20% of them singletons. Material: blood, either unsorted or a sorted T cell fraction (not recorded which). The origin of the receptors is a female donor with ankylosing spondylitis or in good health (not recorded which).

V and J are TRBV6-2 or TRBV6-3 and TRBJ2-1; 8 bases align to TRBD2. The length of the CDR3 is 15 residues. The junction had 12 bases not matched to a gene; V was cut back by 6 bases and J by 8 bases. Germline CDR1 reads MNHEY; CDR2 reads SVGEGT. CDR3 coding DNA: TGTGCCAGCAGATCCAGAGCGGGAGTGGGGGATGAGCAGTTCTTC. It specifies CASRSRAGVGDEQFF.

This clonotype was observed a few times. The chain is built from TRBV7-9 and TRBJ2-7, with 9 bases matching TRBD2. Germline V gene sequence: CDR1 SEHNR, CDR2 FQNEAQ (reference sequence). The CDR3 runs 15 residues. V dropped 3 bases and J dropped 2; count of bases not matched to a gene: 5. CDR3 nucleotides: TGTGCCAGCAGCTTTAGCGGGAGTTCGACCTACGAGCAGTACTTC. As protein: CASSFSGSSTYEQYF.

The V call is TRBV10-2, the J call TRBJ1-5; 11 bases are shared with TRBD1. Per the germline V gene, CDR1 is WSHSY and CDR2 is SAAADI. The CDR3 sequence is 17 residues long. Unmatched junction bases numbered 7, after V lost 6 bases and J lost 0 bases. The CDR3 reads CASRLTGQGDSNQPQHF. CDR3 DNA: TGCGCCAGCAGATTGACGGGACAGGGGGATAGCAATCAGCCCCAGCATTTT.

Ten or more counts support this clonotype. The chain employs TRBV29-1 and TRBJ1-2; 7 bases line up with TRBD1. CDR1 is SQVTM, CDR2 ANQGSEA, per germline. The trim removed 1 base at V and 3 bases at J, leaving 5 bases unmatched. This CDR3 comprises 14 residues. The CDR3 sequence: CSVEVGQAYYGYTF. Here the CDR3 DNA reads TGCAGCGTTGAAGTTGGACAGGCCTACTATGGCTACACCTTC.

This clonotype was seen many times. The V and J genes are TRBV29-1 and TRBJ2-1, with TRBD2 identical over 11 bases. Trimming took 5 bases from V and 6 from J; bases not matched to a gene: 6. Germline V gene lookup returns CDR1 SQVTM and CDR2 ANQGSEA. The CDR3 is 14 amino acids. The CDR3 loop is CSVSLAGGVNEQFF. The CDR3 coding sequence is TGCAGCGTTTCCTTAGCGGGAGGGGTCAATGAGCAGTTCTTC.

This chain links TRBV3-1 with TRBJ2-3; D uncertain. The germline gives CDR1 LGHDT, CDR2 YNNKEL (reference sequence). This CDR3 comprises 13 residues. The V end lost 8 bases, the J end lost 3 bases, and 12 bases lay between the germline ends. CDR3 nucleotides: TGTGCCAGCGGGTGGCACAAGACAGATACGCAGTATTTT. Amino acid sequence: CASGWHKTDTQYF.

The chain links TRBV5-1 to TRBJ2-7; TRBD1 agrees at 9 bases. This CDR3 region has 14 residues. Trimming took 4 bases from V and 7 from J; bases not matched to a gene: 9. Germline V lookup: CDR1 SGHRS, CDR2 YFSETQ. CDR3 in DNA: TGCGCCAGCAGCATGGGACAGGGACAGGGAGAGCAGTACTTC. This codes for CASSMGQGQGEQYF.

This clonotype was recorded a few times. V and J are TRBV6-2 or TRBV6-3 and TRBJ2-7, with D uncertain. V shed 4 bases and J shed 6 bases, with 10 bases lying between them. The CDR3 has 12 amino acids. CDR1 is MNHEY, CDR2 SVGEGT, per germline. CDR3 in DNA: TGTGCCAGCAGTTTGGTGAAAGGCGAGCAGTACTTC. This translates into CASSLVKGEQYF.

The sample holds a few counts of this clonotype. This CDR3 is CATGGAPTDTQYF. The CDR3 DNA reads as TGTGCCACAGGCGGGGCCCCCACAGATACGCAGTATTTT. V usage is TRBV10-3 and J usage is TRBJ2-3; TRBD2 is a possible D gene (6 bases). Germline loops: CDR1 ENHRY, CDR2 SYGVKD. The CDR3 runs 13 residues. With 10 bases removed from V and 2 bases from J, the gap between germline ends came to 13 bases.

This clonotype was counted ten times or more. The chain has TRBV29-1 and TRBJ1-1, with no clear D. The V and J ends lost 4 bases and 1 base respectively, with 7 bases between them. Looked up from germline, CDR1 is SQVTM and CDR2 is ANQGSEA. The CDR3 loop spans 12 amino acids. The CDR3 nucleotides are TGCAGCGTTGTCAGGAAGAACACTGAAGCTTTCTTT. Its translation: CSVVRKNTEAFF.

A few counts support this clonotype. V is TRBV20-1 and J is TRBJ2-3; D is unresolved. This CDR3 region has 13 residues. The V end was cut by 0 bases, the J end by 8 bases, with 12 bases between. Germline CDR1 is DFQATT and CDR2 is SNEGSKA (reference sequence). The CDR3 nucleotides read TGCAGTGCTAGAGATACCGCCCGCAGTACGCAGTATTTT. As protein: CSARDTARSTQYF.

The chain combines TRBV12-3 or TRBV12-4 with TRBJ2-2; no clear D gene. V was clipped by 6 bases and J by 4 bases, with 18 bases between them. The CDR3 is made up of 16 amino acids. The CDR3 sequence: CASSRHSDLGTGELFF. The DNA of the CDR3 is TGTGCCAGCAGCCGCCACTCCGATTTAGGCACCGGGGAGCTGTTTTTT.

This clonotype was seen more than once but under ten times. The V call is TRBV12-3 or TRBV12-4, the J call TRBJ2-1; 8 positions agree with TRBD1. V shed 5 bases and J 7 bases; nucleotides not matched to a gene: 7. The CDR3 has 14 residues. The CDR3, as DNA: TGTGCCAGCAGTGCATCAGGGGGCTGGAATGAGCAGTTCTTC. Translated, it gives CASSASGGWNEQFF.

The J gene is TRBJ2-1, the V gene TRBV11-2; D may be TRBD1 or TRBD2 (5 bases each). Looked up from germline, CDR1 is SGHAT and CDR2 is FQNNGV. The CDR3 has 16 amino acids. The V and J ends lost 5 bases and 4 bases respectively, with 18 bases between them. In DNA, the CDR3 is TGTGCCAGCAGCCGGCTTGAGGGGTTAGGGTACAATGAGCAGTTCTTC. Protein product: CASSRLEGLGYNEQFF.

This clonotype came up a few times. This sequence joins TRBV20-1 and TRBJ2-1; 9 nucleotides match TRBD2. Germline V gene lookup returns CDR1 DFQATT and CDR2 SNEGSKA (reference sequence). The V segment lost 1 base and the J segment 0 bases; nucleotides outside the gene matches: 13. The CDR3 contains 19 residues. CDR3 in DNA: TGCAGTGCTAGAGCCCCGCGACTAGCGGTACAAAGCTCCTACAATGAGCAGTTCTTC. Its protein is CSARAPRLAVQSSYNEQFF.

The sample holds a few counts of this clonotype. J is TRBJ2-3 and V is TRBV7-9; D gene uncertain. Germline V gene sequence: CDR1 SEHNR, CDR2 FQNEAQ (reference sequence). CDR3 length equals 14 residues. Trimming pared 3 bases from V and 3 bases from J, leaving 10 bases between. The CDR3 is CASSFPVSTDTQYF. DNA for the CDR3: TGTGCCAGCAGCTTCCCGGTCTCAACAGATACGCAGTATTTT. Using reference TRBV7-9 and TRBJ2-3 for the parts outside the CDR3, the full variable domain is DTGVSQNPRHKITKRGQNVTFRCDPISEHNRLYWYRQTLGQGPEFLTYFQNEAQLEKSRLLSDRFSAERPKGSFSTLEIQRTEQGDSAMYLCASSFPVSTDTQYFGPGTRLTVL.

The genes are TRBV2 and TRBJ2-7; the D gene is possibly TRBD2 (5 bases). CDR1 is SNHLY and CDR2 is FYNNEI in the germline V gene. The V end lost 8 bases, the J end lost 2 bases, and 10 bases lay between the germline ends. The CDR3 sequence is 12 residues long. The CDR3 sequence is CASGRVTYEQYF. The CDR3 DNA is TGTGCCAGCGGGCGGGTCACCTACGAGCAGTACTTC.

In this sample, this clonotype turned up a few times. This chain uses TRBV6-2 or TRBV6-3 with TRBJ2-1; the D gene is possibly TRBD2 (6 bases). The CDR3 runs 16 residues. Trimming shortened V by 0 bases and J by 5 bases, and 14 bases separated the two germline ends. Germline CDR1 is MNHEY and CDR2 is SVGEGT. In nucleotides, the CDR3 is TGTGCCAGCAGTTACTCGGGGCGGGAAAGCCACAATGAGCAGTTCTTC. Translated: CASSYSGRESHNEQFF.

This clonotype was observed a handful of times. The chain carries TRBV7-9 and TRBJ2-1; tentative D call: TRBD1 (6 bases). CDR3 length equals 11 residues. Trimming pared 8 bases from V and 9 bases from J, leaving 11 bases between. Germline CDR1 SEHNR, CDR2 FQNEAQ (reference sequence). This chain's CDR3 is CASYRVSEQFF. CDR3 sequence (DNA): TGTGCCAGCTACAGGGTGAGTGAGCAGTTCTTC.

This clonotype was counted many times. The chain has TRBV12-3 or TRBV12-4 and TRBJ2-1, with a possible D match to TRBD2 (5 bases). Trimming removed 6 bases at V and 10 bases at J, with 10 bases between. The CDR3 length is 11 residues. CDR3 loop: CASRIRGEQFF. The CDR3 bases are TGTGCCAGCAGGATTAGAGGGGAGCAGTTCTTC.